There are a few counts of the clone carrying this T cell receptor (beta chain). This CDR3 has 13 residues. Germline CDR1 reads SQVTM; CDR2 reads ANQGSEA. With V trimmed by 2 bases and J by 6 bases, 3 bases remained unmatched. This sample was included in a study of blood T cell repertoires in COVID-19. At the level of the study: The United States, Italy and Spain were the sources of the acute and convalescent COVID-19 samples.

As originally analysed: By means of reference gene primer amplification, nucleated cell counts were estimated. Data came from immunoSEQ multiplex PCR; TCRdb stores just in-frame clones and leaves some out. V and J calls and clone size follow that table, whereas D and trimming were derived from the DNA. The table has about 150,000 clones, 75% to 90% seen once. This receptor was obtained from an elderly man with acute or convalescent COVID-19. Sequencing was carried out using peripheral blood. This chain connects TRBV29-1 to TRBJ2-7; 11 bases map to TRBD2. CDR3 loop: CSVEWLAGGEQYF. DNA for the CDR3: TGCAGCGTTGAATGGCTAGCGGGAGGCGAGCAGTACTTC.